The 15 T cell receptor beta chains below come from one sample, sequenced in a study of blood T cells in healthy people across ages. Using a J-beta primer mix together with a sample-barcoded 5' primer, a second PCR was run for roughly 6 to 12 cycles. In TCRdb, the 5' RACE reads were re-called with MiXCR into one record per CDR3 protein. The sample lists hundreds of thousands of distinct CDR3 sequences, under 40% occurring once. Sequenced sample: blood. These receptors came from a man between 18 and 29 years old in good health.

Of note for this clonotype: A much more abundant neighbour one base away suggests this may be a read error. The rearrangement links TRBV7-9 to TRBJ1-6, with no clear D. Germline values: CDR1 SEHNR, CDR2 FQNEAQ (reference sequence). The CDR3 is 13 amino acids. The CDR3 loop is CAGSPMENSPLHF. CDR3 in DNA: TGTGCCGGCAGCCCCATGGAGAATTCACCCCTCCACTTT.

The chain has TRBV4-2 and TRBJ1-2, with 7 nucleotides matching TRBD1. Germline loops: CDR1 LGHNA, CDR2 YNFKEQ. J was trimmed by 4 bases and V by 4 bases; bases with no gene match: 9. CDR3 length equals 15 residues. The CDR3: CASSPEDRDGYGYTF. DNA for the CDR3: TGTGCCAGCAGCCCGGAAGACAGGGATGGCTATGGCTACACCTTC.

This clonotype was found a few times. V is TRBV12-3 or TRBV12-4 and J is TRBJ2-5; 7 nucleotides match TRBD1. This CDR3 spans 15 amino acids. The V and J ends lost 6 bases and 11 bases, in that order; junction bases with no gene match: 18. The CDR3 is CASSPTGTGHNEQYF. The CDR3 nucleotides read TGTGCCAGCAGCCCGACAGGGACGGGGCACAATGAGCAGTACTTC.

The chain employs TRBV20-1 and TRBJ2-1; 9 positions match TRBD2. CDR1 and CDR2 from the germline V gene are DFQATT and SNEGSKA (reference sequence). Trimming removed 6 bases from V and 12 bases from J; junction bases left unmatched: 27. The CDR3 is 18 residues long. The CDR3 is CSAAPSGAPTDASSGQFF. DNA of the CDR3: TGCAGTGCCGCCCCTAGCGGGGCTCCAACGGACGCCTCTTCGGGGCAGTTCTTC.

V gene TRBV7-9 combines with J gene TRBJ1-2, with D perhaps TRBD1 (5 bases). CDR1 and CDR2 from the germline V gene are SEHNR and FQNEAQ (reference sequence). Between the trimmed V and J ends, which lost 2 bases and 3 bases, there was a span of 13 bases. The CDR3 has 15 amino acids. Here the CDR3 reads CASSLTGWMDYGYTF. In nucleotides, the CDR3 is TGTGCCAGCAGCTTAACAGGCTGGATGGACTATGGCTACACCTTC.

This clonotype has a handful of counts. The chain carries TRBV7-9 and TRBJ2-1, with a weak D call TRBD1 (9 bases). Germline V gene lookup returns CDR1 SEHNR and CDR2 FQNEAQ (reference sequence). The germline V and J ends were trimmed by 5 bases and 7 bases, with 18 bases remaining between them. The CDR3 is made up of 15 amino acids. The CDR3 bases are TGTGCCAGCAGCAATGGACAGGGGACTAGGAATGAGCAGTTCTTC. Translated, it gives CASSNGQGTRNEQFF.

The rearrangement links TRBV20-1 to TRBJ2-5; tentatively, D is TRBD2 (7 bases). This CDR3 contains 11 residues. The V gene's germline CDR1 is DFQATT and CDR2 SNEGSKA (reference sequence). V shed 4 bases and J shed 13 bases, with 16 bases lying between them. CDR3 loop: CSAMEGDYPYF. In DNA form, the CDR3 reads TGCAGTGCTATGGAGGGGGACTATCCGTACTTC.

The rearrangement uses TRBV12-3 or TRBV12-4 and TRBJ2-1, with TRBD2 matching 8 bases. The V gene end was trimmed by 6 bases and the J gene end by 4 bases; junction bases not matched to a gene: 11. This CDR3 has 16 residues. The CDR3 sequence: CASRSLSGDDYNEQFF. The CDR3 nucleotides read TGTGCCAGCAGATCCCTTAGCGGGGACGATTACAATGAGCAGTTCTTC.

This clonotype was counted a few times. This may stem from a read error, because a much larger clone lies one nucleotide away. This chain links TRBV10-3 with TRBJ2-2; D tentatively reads TRBD1 or TRBD2 (6 bases each). Germline CDR1 reads ENHRY; CDR2 reads SYGVKD. Trimming pared 8 bases from V and 5 bases from J, leaving 15 bases between. This CDR3 has 14 residues. CDR3 nucleotide sequence: TGTGCCATCGGTGGAGGGACACAAACCGGGGAGCTGTTTTTT. It encodes CAIGGGTQTGELFF.

This clonotype has more than one count but fewer than ten. The chain uses TRBV20-1 and TRBJ2-1; perhaps TRBD2 as D (5 bases). V shed 4 bases and J shed 4 bases, with 11 bases lying between them. There are 13 residues in the CDR3. Germline V lookup: CDR1 DFQATT, CDR2 SNEGSKA (reference sequence). The CDR3 loop is CSAKGAEYNEQFF. The CDR3 DNA reads TGCAGTGCTAAGGGAGCAGAATACAATGAGCAGTTCTTC.

In this sample, this clonotype turned up a few times. The gene calls are TRBV5-1 and TRBJ1-1; tentatively, D is TRBD1 (5 bases). CDR3 length: 14 amino acids. The V end was cut by 7 bases, the J end by 5 bases, with 18 bases between. The germline CDR1 and CDR2 sequences are SGHRS and YFSETQ. In DNA, the CDR3 is TGCGCCAGCGGACCCGAAATCGGGGGGACTGAAGCTTTCTTT. This gives the protein CASGPEIGGTEAFF.

This sequence joins TRBV20-1 and TRBJ1-5; no clear D. V was shortened by 5 bases and J by 3 bases, with 11 bases between the two germline ends. Germline CDR1 DFQATT, CDR2 SNEGSKA (reference sequence). The CDR3 has 13 residues. Here the CDR3 DNA reads TGCAGTGCTCACCAGGACCTCAATCAGCCCCAGCATTTT. Translation gives CSAHQDLNQPQHF.

This clonotype has a count of ten or more. The genes are TRBV7-9 and TRBJ1-5, with 7 nucleotides matching TRBD1. The germline gives CDR1 SEHNR, CDR2 FQNEAQ (reference sequence). The CDR3 length is 17 residues. Trimming removed 0 bases from V and 0 bases from J; junction bases left unmatched: 5. The CDR3 loop is CASSLAGGGFSNQPQHF. Written as DNA, the CDR3 is TGTGCCAGCAGCTTAGCAGGGGGCGGATTTAGCAATCAGCCCCAGCATTTT.

This chain uses TRBV6-5 with TRBJ2-5, with 8 bases matching TRBD1. V was pared by 6 bases and J by 11 bases, with 14 bases of the junction left unmatched. The germline V gene has CDR1 MNHEY and CDR2 SVGAGI. The CDR3 is 14 residues long. CDR3 region: CASRGWTGRNEQYF. CDR3 nucleotides: TGTGCCAGCAGAGGCTGGACAGGGCGCAATGAGCAGTACTTC.

Points on this clonotype: One base away lies a much larger clone, so this may be a sequencing read error. J is TRBJ2-7 and V is TRBV12-3 or TRBV12-4, with D unresolved. The CDR3 loop spans 12 amino acids. V lost 6 bases, J lost 4 bases, and 10 bases lay in between. The CDR3 DNA reads as TGTGCCAGCAGGTTATTGGGGTACGAGCAGTACTTC. This sequence encodes CASRLLGYEQYF.